The 29 T cell receptor beta chains below were found in one sample sequenced in a study of response to subunit inactivated influenza vaccine (dated by TCRdb to 2016 to 2019). Library prep was done by RT-PCR. The instrument given in TCRdb is Illumina HiSeq 2500. The public sequencing data were trimmed at Q25 with fastp and processed into clonotypes with MiXCR by TCRdb, which kept only in-frame beta chains. Duplicate CDR3 protein sequences are folded into a single record with the most common DNA and genes. This sample lists some 190,000 distinct CDR3 sequences; roughly 14% were detected once. The ten largest clonotypes hold 26% of the sample. The sample in question was CD8+ T cells sorted from PBMCs, obtained roughly 5 days after vaccination. The origin of the receptors is a man between 50 and 59 years old who received an inactivated influenza vaccine. Donor details come from another sample of the same person, matched by shared clones.

The chain combines TRBV27 with TRBJ2-3; D unclear. V lost 5 bases, J lost 2 bases, and 11 bases lay in between. Looked up from germline, CDR1 is MNHEY and CDR2 is SMNVEV (reference sequence). This CDR3 contains 14 residues. The CDR3 sequence is CASSPRPNTDTQYF. CDR3 DNA: TGTGCCAGCAGTCCAAGACCCAACACAGATACGCAGTATTTT.

There are a few counts of this clonotype. The chain is built from TRBV5-1 and TRBJ1-1, with D unresolved. V lost 4 bases and J 8 bases, leaving 15 bases between the germline ends. CDR1 SGHRS and CDR2 YFSETQ come from the germline V gene. This CDR3 contains 13 residues. The CDR3 region has the DNA TGCGCCAGCAGCCAAGCGCCACCGGGGGAAGCTTTCTTT. Amino acid sequence: CASSQAPPGEAFF.

This clonotype was picked up many times. The V and J genes are TRBV4-1 and TRBJ2-1; 7 bases fit TRBD2. The CDR3 runs to 15 residues. V lost 2 bases, J lost 2 bases, and 3 bases stayed unmatched. CDR1 and CDR2 from the germline V gene are MGHRA and YSYEKL. The CDR3 bases are TGCGCCAGCAGCCAAAGAGGACTAGCCTACAATGAGCAGTTCTTC. It codes for CASSQRGLAYNEQFF.

This clonotype was seen repeatedly, ten times or more. The rearrangement uses TRBV12-3 or TRBV12-4 and TRBJ2-1; unclear D gene. Between the trimmed V and J ends, which lost 6 bases and 3 bases, there was a span of 9 bases. The CDR3 contains 13 residues. The DNA of the CDR3 is TGTGCCAGCAGCCTGTCCATCTACAATGAGCAGTTCTTC. As protein: CASSLSIYNEQFF.

The chain uses TRBV20-1 and TRBJ2-6; 8 bases map to TRBD2. J lost 4 bases, V lost 0 bases, and 5 bases had no gene match. This CDR3 is built from 16 residues. Germline CDR1 and CDR2: DFQATT and SNEGSKA (reference sequence). The CDR3 nucleotides are TGCAGTGCTAGAGATGCGCGGGGGGCCGGGGCCAACGTCCTGACTTTC. It encodes CSARDARGAGANVLTF.

The rearrangement links TRBV7-2 to TRBJ2-7; 10 nucleotides align to TRBD2. Germline CDR1 is SGHTA and CDR2 is FQGNSA. This CDR3 is 15 amino acids long. The V segment lost 5 bases and the J segment 4 bases; nucleotides outside the gene matches: 8. CDR3 coding DNA: TGTGCCAGCAGCGGGGAGGCTAGCGGGAGTTACGAGCAGTACTTC. This sequence encodes CASSGEASGSYEQYF.

In its sample, this clonotype was seen a few times. This chain connects TRBV11-2 to TRBJ1-2; 10 bases fit TRBD1. This CDR3 has 15 amino acids. Germline loops: CDR1 SGHAT, CDR2 FQNNGV. The V and J ends lost 3 bases and 4 bases, in that order; junction bases with no gene match: 5. CDR3 sequence reads: CASSFGTGEGYGYTF. DNA for the CDR3: TGTGCCAGCAGCTTCGGGACAGGGGAGGGCTATGGCTACACCTTC. Supplemented by reference TRBV11-2 and TRBJ1-2, the full variable domain reads EAGVAQSPRYKIIEKRQSVAFWCNPISGHATLYWYQQILGQGPKLLIQFQNNGVVDDSQLPKDRFSAERLKGVDSTLKIQPAKLEDSAVYLCASSFGTGEGYGYTFGSGTRLTVV.

V usage is TRBV6-5 and J usage is TRBJ1-2; D unresolved. Between the trimmed V and J ends, which lost 4 bases and 3 bases, there was a span of 9 bases. Germline V gene data show CDR1 as MNHEY and CDR2 as SVGAGI. The CDR3 covers 13 residues. The CDR3 region is CASSSSSHYGYTF. DNA of the CDR3: TGTGCCAGCAGTTCCTCGTCTCACTATGGCTACACCTTC.

At least ten counts were recorded for this clonotype. This sequence joins TRBV7-8 and TRBJ2-7, with D possibly matching TRBD1 (5 bases). Germline loops: CDR1 SGHVS, CDR2 FQNEAQ. V lost 4 bases to trimming and J lost 4 bases, with 17 bases between them. The CDR3 totals 15 residues. CDR3 sequence reads: CASSYDSLAVYEQYF. CDR3 DNA sequence: TGTGCCAGCAGCTATGACAGTCTGGCCGTGTACGAGCAGTACTTC.

V usage is TRBV20-1 and J usage is TRBJ2-7, with D unclear. Germline V gene sequence: CDR1 DFQATT, CDR2 SNEGSKA (reference sequence). The CDR3 totals 14 residues. V lost 2 bases and J 4 bases, leaving 15 bases between the germline ends. The CDR3 is CSARRASGTYEQYF. In nucleotides, the CDR3 is TGCAGTGCTAGACGGGCCTCGGGTACGTACGAGCAGTACTTC.

The CDR3 region has the DNA TGCAGTGCTAGAGACCCCGACAGGGCTCATGGAGAGACCCAGTACTTC. Its translation: CSARDPDRAHGETQYF. This chain uses TRBV20-1 with TRBJ2-5, with TRBD1 matching over 7 bases. V lost 0 bases to trimming and J lost 4 bases; unmatched junction nucleotides: 11. The CDR3 runs 16 residues. CDR1 DFQATT and CDR2 SNEGSKA come from the germline V gene (reference sequence).

The genes are TRBV28 and TRBJ2-1, with D perhaps matching TRBD1 or TRBD2 (5 bases each). The CDR3 spans 15 residues. CDR1 and CDR2 (germline): MDHEN, SYDVKM. The V end was cut by 2 bases, the J end by 6 bases, with 14 bases between. DNA of the CDR3: TGTGCCAGCAGTTTAAGTCTCTCCGGGACCAATGAGCAGTTCTTC. It translates to CASSLSLSGTNEQFF. The whole variable domain, remainder taken from reference TRBV28 and TRBJ2-1, is DVKVTQSSRYLVKRTGEKVFLECVQDMDHENMFWYRQDPGLGLRLIYFSYDVKMKEKGDIPEGYSVSREKKERFSLILESASTNQTSMYLCASSLSLSGTNEQFFGPGTRLTVL.

The J gene is TRBJ2-7, the V gene TRBV7-9; D is perhaps TRBD2 (5 bases). V dropped 5 bases and J dropped 5 bases, with 13 bases sitting between them. Germline assignment: CDR1 SEHNR and CDR2 FQNEAQ (reference sequence). This CDR3 comprises 13 residues. CDR3 sequence (DNA): TGTGCCAGCAGCCCCGGGATTACCCACGAGCAGTACTTC. It translates to CASSPGITHEQYF. Based on the CDR3 plus reference TRBV7-9 and TRBJ2-7, the full variable domain is DTGVSQNPRHKITKRGQNVTFRCDPISEHNRLYWYRQTLGQGPEFLTYFQNEAQLEKSRLLSDRFSAERPKGSFSTLEIQRTEQGDSAMYLCASSPGITHEQYFGPGTRLTVT.

V gene TRBV29-1 combines with J gene TRBJ2-1; a weak D match, TRBD2 (7 bases). V was trimmed by 6 bases and J by 8 bases, leaving 14 bases between them. Per germline, CDR1 SQVTM and CDR2 ANQGSEA. The CDR3 loop spans 12 amino acids. CDR3 in amino acids: CSVYKGGDEQFF. The CDR3 DNA sequence: TGCAGCGTGTACAAGGGGGGGGATGAGCAGTTCTTC.

This clonotype was seen repeatedly, ten times or more. The rearrangement joins TRBV12-5 to TRBJ2-3, with no clear D. There are 20 residues in the CDR3. The germline V and J ends were trimmed by 0 bases and 0 bases, with 22 bases remaining between them. Germline CDR1 reads LGHNT; CDR2 reads FRNRAP. For the CDR3, the DNA is TGTGCTAGTGGTTTGGTCCTCCCACGAGTCGTACAGCCTAGCACAGATACGCAGTATTTT. Translation: CASGLVLPRVVQPSTDTQYF.

This chain connects TRBV29-1 to TRBJ2-7; 7 positions match TRBD1. This CDR3 region has 15 residues. Germline trimming cut 1 base from V and 4 bases from J; bases unmatched to any gene: 10. From germline, CDR1 is SQVTM and CDR2 ANQGSEA. The CDR3 nucleotides read TGCAGCGTTGAAGGTCGGTCAGGGGGTACGTACGAGCAGTACTTC. Its protein is CSVEGRSGGTYEQYF.

This clonotype was detected only a few times. The rearrangement uses TRBV27 and TRBJ2-2; TRBD2 aligns across 10 bases. Germline V gene sequence: CDR1 MNHEY, CDR2 SMNVEV (reference sequence). Trimming cost V 5 bases and J 7 bases; bases outside gene matches: 7. The CDR3 extends over 15 amino acids. The CDR3 DNA is TGTGCCAGCAGTAAACTAGCGGGGACGGTCGGGGAGCTGTTTTTT. This sequence encodes CASSKLAGTVGELFF.

This clonotype was detected a few times. The chain combines TRBV12-3 or TRBV12-4 with TRBJ2-2, with D possibly TRBD1 on 6 matching bases. Deletions cut 6 bases from V and 1 base from J, with 12 bases between. The CDR3 consists of 15 residues. The CDR3 reads CASRSGQMNTGELFF. The DNA for the CDR3 is TGTGCCAGCAGAAGCGGACAGATGAACACCGGGGAGCTGTTTTTT.

J is TRBJ2-7 and V is TRBV19; tentatively, D is TRBD1 (5 bases). Germline V CDR1 and CDR2: LNHDA, SQIVND (reference sequence). This CDR3 comprises 14 residues. V was pared by 2 bases and J by 3 bases, with 11 bases between. The CDR3 sequence is CASSISARGYEQYF. DNA of the CDR3: TGTGCCAGTAGTATATCGGCTAGGGGCTACGAGCAGTACTTC.

V usage is TRBV7-9 and J usage is TRBJ2-7; D not resolved. Trimming removed 5 bases at V and 3 bases at J, with 8 bases between. The CDR3 runs to 12 residues. Germline V CDR1 and CDR2: SEHNR, FQNEAQ (reference sequence). In DNA form, the CDR3 reads TGTGCCAGCAGCAAGGGTGACTACGAGCAGTACTTC. Residues: CASSKGDYEQYF.

The CDR3 reads CATSPDGSSYNEQFF. CDR3 coding DNA: TGTGCCACCAGTCCGGACGGTAGCTCCTACAATGAGCAGTTCTTC. The chain employs TRBV15 and TRBJ2-1, with D unresolved. CDR1 LNHNV and CDR2 YYDKDF come from the germline V gene (reference sequence). Between the trimmed V and J ends, which lost 6 bases and 0 bases, there was a span of 12 bases. CDR3 length: 15 residues.

A few counts support this clonotype. The DNA of the CDR3 is TGTGCCAGCAGCTTAGACACCTGGTACCAAGAGACCCAGTACTTC. It yields the protein CASSLDTWYQETQYF. The chain recombines TRBV11-2 with TRBJ2-5; no reliable D call. Germline V gene data show CDR1 as SGHAT and CDR2 as FQNNGV. The CDR3 has 15 amino acids. Trimming removed 0 bases from V and 0 bases from J, with 8 bases in between.

This clonotype has a handful of counts. This rearrangement joins TRBV11-2 to TRBJ2-1, with a weak D call TRBD1 (5 bases). There are 15 residues in the CDR3. Trimming removed 4 bases at V and 4 bases at J, with 14 bases between. Germline assignment: CDR1 SGHAT and CDR2 FQNNGV. For the CDR3, the DNA is TGTGCCAGCAGCTCCCACAGGAGCGAGTACAATGAGCAGTTCTTC. Translation: CASSSHRSEYNEQFF.

This clonotype was counted only a few times. The CDR3, as DNA: TGTGCCAGCAGTTACCTCCCAGTCCCTAACTATGGCTACACCTTC. Amino acid sequence: CASSYLPVPNYGYTF. The chain links TRBV6-5 to TRBJ1-2; D ambiguous. Trimming removed 2 bases at V and 0 bases at J, with 10 bases between. The CDR3 contains 15 residues. The germline V gene encodes CDR1 MNHEY and CDR2 SVGAGI.

This clonotype was seen only a few times. CDR3 nucleotide sequence: TGTGCCAGCAGCCCGACTAGCGGGGGATCTCCAGATACGCAGTATTTT. This encodes CASSPTSGGSPDTQYF. V gene TRBV13 combines with J gene TRBJ2-3; 12 nucleotides match TRBD2. This CDR3 spans 16 amino acids. The germline V gene has CDR1 PRHDT and CDR2 FYEKMQ (reference sequence). The V gene end was trimmed by 5 bases and the J gene end by 4 bases; junction bases not matched to a gene: 7.

The chain recombines TRBV9 with TRBJ2-1; 10 bases line up with TRBD2. Trimming took 0 bases from V and 6 from J; bases not matched to a gene: 3. The CDR3 consists of 15 residues. CDR1 is SGDLS and CDR2 is YYNGEE in the germline V gene. CDR3 residues: CASSVASGRTNEQFF. In DNA, the CDR3 is TGTGCCAGCAGCGTAGCTAGCGGGAGAACCAATGAGCAGTTCTTC.

This clonotype was found a few times. The rearrangement joins TRBV29-1 to TRBJ2-7; TRBD1 agrees at 10 bases. V shed 3 bases and J 3 bases; nucleotides not matched to a gene: 8. This CDR3 comprises 15 residues. Germline loops: CDR1 SQVTM, CDR2 ANQGSEA. For the CDR3, the DNA is TGCAGCGTTGAGGGGCTGACAGGGGGCATCTACGAGCAGTACTTC. Its translation: CSVEGLTGGIYEQYF.

This clonotype was counted between two and nine times. The CDR3 spells CASSSGGLAEAFF. In DNA, the CDR3 is TGTGCCAGCAGCTCGGGGGGTTTGGCTGAAGCTTTCTTT. The chain has TRBV9 and TRBJ1-1; maybe TRBD1 (5 bases). CDR3 length: 13 residues. Germline lookup yields CDR1 SGDLS and CDR2 YYNGEE. Trimming pared 4 bases from V and 6 bases from J, leaving 13 bases between.

This sequence joins TRBV20-1 and TRBJ2-7; tentative D call: TRBD1 (8 bases). The CDR3 length is 15 residues. Deletions cut 0 bases from V and 4 bases from J, with 16 bases between. Germline V gene sequence: CDR1 DFQATT, CDR2 SNEGSKA (reference sequence). In DNA form, the CDR3 reads TGCAGTGCTAGAGATATTGACAGGGGAGGGTACGAGCAGTACTTC. Translation: CSARDIDRGGYEQYF.